This TCR beta chain is drawn from a study of CD8 T cells in Susac syndrome. The CDR3 is 16 residues long. CDR1 SGDLS and CDR2 YYNGEE come from the germline V gene. The V gene lost 4 bases and the J gene lost 0 bases, with 11 bases spanning the gap. RNA was extracted with the RNeasy kit, and a quantity of about 0.5 to 1 ug was reverse transcribed using random hexamers. TCRdb re-called the immunoSEQ multiplex PCR reads with MiXCR, one entry per CDR3 protein. Of under 300,000 distinct CDR3 sequences in the sample, almost 97% were seen once. The TCR comes from a human donor with Susac syndrome. Sequences were obtained from CD4+ T cells from PBMCs. The chain combines TRBV9 with TRBJ2-6, with D maybe TRBD2 (6 bases). The CDR3: CASSPRGDSGANVLTF. DNA for the CDR3: TGTGCCAGCAGCCCTCGCGGGGACTCTGGGGCCAACGTCCTGACTTTC. The full variable domain, in which reference TRBV9 and TRBJ2-6 provide the parts outside the CDR3, is DSGVTQTPKHLITATGQRVTLRCSPRSGDLSVYWYQQSLDQGLQFLIQYYNGEERAKGNILERFSAQQFPDLHSELNLSSLELGDSALYFCASSPRGDSGANVLTFGAGSRLTVL.